This entry lists 18 T cell receptor beta chains sequenced from one sample in a study of cytomegalovirus exposure and HLA in healthy donors. PCR primers comprised 60 Vbeta and 13 Jbeta primers. Assay: immunoSEQ multiplex PCR; the TCRdb copy retains only in-frame clones and omits some. The repertoire includes under 200,000 clones, around 68% of them detected once, and approximately 1.3% sits in the top ten. The sequenced material came from PBMCs. The receptors stem from a man aged 50-60 years in good health and CMV-seronegative.

This clone has just a few counts. This specimen includes other DNA sequences encoding the same CDR3. The CDR3 protein is CASSLGGPQETQYF. CDR3 coding DNA: TGCGCCAGCAGCTTAGGTGGGCCTCAAGAGACCCAGTACTTC. The chain couples TRBV5-1 to TRBJ2-5; D not certain. Trimming removed 2 bases from V and 2 bases from J, with 10 bases in between. The CDR3 sequence is 14 residues long. CDR1 is SGHRS, CDR2 YFSETQ, per germline.

This chain joins TRBV19 and TRBJ2-1; D call uncertain. Looked up from germline, CDR1 is LNHDA and CDR2 is SQIVND (reference sequence). The CDR3 extends over 15 amino acids. V gave up 4 bases and J gave up 3 bases, with 13 bases separating them. CDR3: CASSTSRLHYNEQFF. The DNA of the CDR3 is TGTGCCAGTAGTACCTCGCGGCTCCACTACAATGAGCAGTTCTTC. The variable domain in full, with the rest retrieved from reference TRBV19 and TRBJ2-1, is DGGITQSPKYLFRKEGQNVTLSCEQNLNHDAMYWYRQDPGQGLRLIYYSQIVNDFQKGDIAEGYSVSREKKESFPLTVTSAQKNPTAFYLCASSTSRLHYNEQFFGPGTRLTVL.

V gene TRBV5-4 combines with J gene TRBJ1-5; 8 bases are shared with TRBD1. CDR3 size: 15 residues. V lost 2 bases to trimming and J lost 4 bases; unmatched junction nucleotides: 5. Germline V gene sequence: CDR1 SGHNT, CDR2 YYREEE (reference sequence). The CDR3 sequence: CASSFGTGANQPQHF. The CDR3 DNA follows: TGTGCCAGCAGCTTTGGGACAGGAGCTAATCAGCCCCAGCATTTT.

This chain uses TRBV4-1 with TRBJ2-5; 8 nucleotides agree with TRBD2. The length of the CDR3 is 16 residues. Germline V gives CDR1 MGHRA, CDR2 YSYEKL. V was pared by 7 bases and J by 0 bases, with 10 bases of the junction left unmatched. This chain's CDR3 is CASTGSSGENQETQYF. As DNA, the CDR3 is TGCGCCAGCACCGGGAGTAGCGGGGAAAACCAAGAGACCCAGTACTTC.

The chain couples TRBV10-2 to TRBJ2-5; TRBD1 is a possible D gene (5 bases). This CDR3 region has 13 residues. Per the germline V gene, CDR1 is WSHSY and CDR2 is SAAADI. V was pared by 6 bases and J by 4 bases, with 12 bases between. In DNA, the CDR3 is TGCGCCAGCAGAGCATCAGGGTCAGAGACCCAGTACTTC. Translation: CASRASGSETQYF.

The genes are TRBV6-5 and TRBJ2-2; 7 nucleotides agree with TRBD2. With 10 bases clipped from V and 7 bases from J, the junction kept 9 bases outside the gene matches. Germline CDR1 MNHEY, CDR2 SVGAGI. The CDR3 has 13 residues. The CDR3 DNA is TGTGCCACCCTAGGGAGGGGCGGCGGGGAGCTGTTTTTT. Translating it yields CATLGRGGGELFF.

This chain joins TRBV28 and TRBJ1-1; 7 positions agree with TRBD1. CDR1 is MDHEN and CDR2 is SYDVKM in the germline V gene. CDR3 length: 13 amino acids. After removal of 7 bases from V and 7 bases from J, the junction contained 9 bases not matched to a gene. The DNA of the CDR3 is TGTGCCAGCATCATAGGTCGGACAGGTGAAGCTTTCTTT. Translated: CASIIGRTGEAFF.

V is TRBV5-6 and J is TRBJ2-7; TRBD1 is a possible D gene (5 bases). The CDR3 covers 16 residues. V was clipped by 1 base and J by 2 bases, with 16 bases between them. CDR1 is SGHDT and CDR2 is YYEEEE in the germline V gene. The CDR3 nucleotides are TGTGCCAGCAGCTTGTCTGAAACTGGCAGGGCCTACGAGCAGTACTTC. Protein: CASSLSETGRAYEQYF.

The chain recombines TRBV7-2 with TRBJ1-1; 7 bases fit TRBD1. V dropped 4 bases and J dropped 4; count of bases not matched to a gene: 12. The CDR3 extends over 16 amino acids. In germline, CDR1 is SGHTA, CDR2 FQGNSA. The CDR3 DNA sequence: TGTGCCAGCAGCTCACCCCGGACCTCAGGGGGCACTGAAGCTTTCTTT. It specifies CASSSPRTSGGTEAFF.

CDR3 sequence reads: CASSLDPGRVDTQYF. In DNA, the CDR3 is TGCGCCAGCAGCTTGGATCCGGGGAGAGTAGATACGCAGTATTTT. The chain is built from TRBV5-1 and TRBJ2-3; tentative D call: TRBD2 (5 bases). The V end was cut by 0 bases, the J end by 5 bases, with 13 bases between. Per germline, CDR1 SGHRS and CDR2 YFSETQ. This CDR3 comprises 15 residues. Supplemented by reference TRBV5-1 and TRBJ2-3, the full variable domain reads KAGVTQTPRYLIKTRGQQVTLSCSPISGHRSVSWYQQTPGQGLQFLFEYFSETQRNKGNFPGRFSGRQFSNSRSEMNVSTLELGDSALYLCASSLDPGRVDTQYFGPGTRLTVL.

The CDR3 DNA is TGTGCCAGTAACCGGGGGTTGGATAGCAATCAGCCCCAGCATTTT. This gives the protein CASNRGLDSNQPQHF. The chain has TRBV19 and TRBJ1-5, with D maybe TRBD1 (5 bases). V lost 7 bases and J lost 0, with 13 bases in between. The CDR3 covers 15 residues. The germline gives CDR1 LNHDA, CDR2 SQIVND (reference sequence). The full variable domain, rest sourced from reference TRBV19 and TRBJ1-5, is DGGITQSPKYLFRKEGQNVTLSCEQNLNHDAMYWYRQDPGQGLRLIYYSQIVNDFQKGDIAEGYSVSREKKESFPLTVTSAQKNPTAFYLCASNRGLDSNQPQHFGDGTRLSIL.

The chain couples TRBV28 to TRBJ2-1, with 8 bases aligning to TRBD2. The CDR3 contains 16 residues. V trimming: 2 bases; J trimming: 8 bases; junction bases outside the gene matches: 11. Germline loops: CDR1 MDHEN, CDR2 SYDVKM. For the CDR3, the DNA is TGTGCCAGCAGTTTAGGGGTTTTACGGGGGGGCGATGAGCAGTTCTTC. This codes for CASSLGVLRGGDEQFF.

This clone appeared a few times. The chain uses TRBV4-2 and TRBJ1-3, with a tentative D call TRBD1 (5 bases). In germline, CDR1 is LGHNA, CDR2 YNFKEQ. V was shortened by 1 base and J by 0 bases, with 10 bases between the two germline ends. There are 16 residues in the CDR3. In nucleotides, the CDR3 is TGTGCCAGCAGCCAAGTCGCCAGGGACTCTGGAAACACCATATATTTT. It encodes CASSQVARDSGNTIYF.

The V and J genes are TRBV5-1 and TRBJ2-5; maybe TRBD1 (6 bases). The end of the DNA aligns better with TRBJ2-7, so the J call may be wrong. Looked up from germline, CDR1 is SGHRS and CDR2 is YFSETQ. The CDR3 sequence is 14 residues long. The CDR3 region is CASSLGDTAYEQYF. The CDR3 coding sequence is TGCGCCAGCAGCTTAGGGGACACTGCCTACGAGCAGTACTTC.

The chain links TRBV7-2 to TRBJ2-1, with TRBD2 matching over 13 bases. The CDR3 runs 16 residues. Trimming took 0 bases from V and 7 from J; bases not matched to a gene: 3. Germline V gives CDR1 SGHTA, CDR2 FQGNSA. CDR3 amino acids: CASSLAGTSGVNEQFF. The CDR3 coding sequence is TGTGCCAGCAGCTTAGCCGGGACTAGCGGGGTTAATGAGCAGTTCTTC.

The chain carries TRBV5-4 and TRBJ2-2, with D perhaps matching TRBD2 (5 bases). CDR1 SGHNT and CDR2 YYREEE come from the germline V gene (reference sequence). Trimming stripped 5 bases from V and 5 bases from J, with 10 bases between. The CDR3 has 13 amino acids. The CDR3: CASSHGDTGELFF. The CDR3 nucleotides are TGTGCCAGCAGTCACGGGGATACCGGGGAGCTGTTTTTT.

This clone occurred a few times. The genes are TRBV5-1 and TRBJ2-5; possible D gene TRBD1, 6 bases. The J call could be wrong; TRBJ2-7 is a better fit for the DNA end. In germline, CDR1 is SGHRS, CDR2 YFSETQ. The CDR3 totals 13 residues. The CDR3 coding sequence is TGCGCCAGCAGCTTACAGGGATCCTACGAGCAGTACTTC. This gives the protein CASSLQGSYEQYF.

This chain uses TRBV27 with TRBJ2-7; a weak D match, TRBD2 (5 bases). From germline, CDR1 is MNHEY and CDR2 SMNVEV (reference sequence). The CDR3 runs to 13 residues. Trimming cost V 5 bases and J 7 bases, with 15 bases left between them. CDR3: CASSPLGPGEQYF. The CDR3, as DNA: TGTGCCAGCAGTCCACTAGGTCCGGGGGAGCAGTACTTC.